The 13 T cell receptor beta chains listed next were all sequenced from one sample in a study of control samples from healthy donors and cancer patients. Libraries were prepared by immunoSEQ multiplex PCR; TCRdb keeps only in-frame clonotypes and omits some of them. This table has under 65,000 clones, around 90% appearing once. The sample taken for sequencing was PBMCs. These receptors came from a man aged 25 to 40 with colorectal cancer.

The chain uses TRBV10-2 and TRBJ2-7; D perhaps matches TRBD2 (5 bases). The CDR3 has 18 amino acids. CDR1 and CDR2 (germline): WSHSY, SAAADI. V was clipped by 0 bases and J by 0 bases, with 18 bases between them. CDR3: CASSESTTLIRSSYEQYV. As DNA, the CDR3 is TGCGCCAGCAGTGAGTCGACTACGTTGATTCGGAGCTCCTACGAGCAGTACGTC.

The chain couples TRBV6-5 to TRBJ1-1; 8 bases match TRBD1. Germline V lookup: CDR1 MNHEY, CDR2 SVGAGI. V lost 4 bases and J lost 4; bases outside the gene matches: 5. The CDR3 spans 14 residues. CDR3 bases: TGTGCCAGCAGTTGGGACAGGCAGGGCACTGAAGCTTTCTTT. Its protein product is CASSWDRQGTEAFF.

A single count supports this clone. Compared with germline, one end of the junction differs, possibly owing to a read error. The V and J genes are TRBV6-5 and TRBJ2-1; tentative D call: TRBD2 (7 bases). The CDR3 is 15 amino acids. Germline CDR1 is MNHEY and CDR2 is SVGAGI. The CDR3 DNA reads as TGTGCCAGCAGTACACAGGGAGGGTCCTCCAATGAGCAGTTCTTC. Translation: CASSTQGGSSNEQFF.

The chain employs TRBV6-1 and TRBJ1-2, with D unclear. The V gene's germline CDR1 is MNHNS and CDR2 SASEGT. The CDR3 totals 16 residues. Trimming took off 2 bases at V and 3 bases at J, with 16 bases between the two ends. DNA of the CDR3: TGTGCCAGCAGTGAAAGGACTCGGGGTCGGGACTATGGCTACACCTTC. Amino acid sequence: CASSERTRGRDYGYTF.

This clone appeared once. V is TRBV3-1 (or the pseudogene TRBV3-2) and J is TRBJ1-4; tentatively, D is TRBD1 (6 bases). Germline V gene lookup returns CDR1 LGHDT and CDR2 YNNKEL (reference sequence). V lost 4 bases and J lost 3, with 15 bases in between. The CDR3 extends over 16 amino acids. The CDR3: CASSRRQVASNEKLFF. CDR3 nucleotides: TGTGCCAGCAGCCGCCGACAGGTCGCCTCTAATGAAAAACTGTTTTTT.

This chain joins TRBV25-1 and TRBJ2-3, with D perhaps being TRBD1 or TRBD2 (5 bases each). In germline, CDR1 is MGHDK, CDR2 SYGVNS. Trimming took 7 bases from V and 0 from J, leaving 14 bases between them. CDR3 length: 15 residues. CDR3: CASKRGPSSTDTQYF. The CDR3 nucleotides read TGTGCCAGCAAACGGGGACCCTCTAGCACAGATACGCAGTATTTT.

This rearrangement joins TRBV3-1 (or the pseudogene TRBV3-2) to TRBJ2-6, with TRBD2 identical over 8 bases. CDR1 is LGHDT, CDR2 YNNKEL, per germline (reference sequence). V dropped 4 bases and J dropped 3; count of bases not matched to a gene: 20. This CDR3 spans 21 amino acids. The CDR3 reads CASSLESIREGIYSGANVLTF. CDR3 coding DNA: TGTGCCAGCAGCCTCGAGTCTATCCGGGAGGGGATTTATAGTGGGGCCAACGTCCTGACTTTC.

This clone turned up a few times. The genes are TRBV10-1 and TRBJ1-1; tentative D call: TRBD1 (5 bases). Trimming removed 2 bases from V and 4 bases from J, with 11 bases in between. Germline assignment: CDR1 WNHNN and CDR2 SYGVQD (reference sequence). The CDR3 consists of 14 residues. This CDR3 is CASSENQGFTEAFF. CDR3 sequence (DNA): TGCGCCAGCAGTGAGAATCAGGGTTTCACTGAAGCTTTCTTT.

The chain recombines TRBV5-5 with TRBJ1-2; 8 nucleotides match TRBD1. The V gene's germline CDR1 is SGHKS and CDR2 YYEKEE (reference sequence). V lost 3 bases and J lost 4; bases outside the gene matches: 11. The CDR3 runs to 16 residues. CDR3 coding DNA: TGTGCCAGCAGCTGGGGGGGACAGGCCTCAACCTATGGCTACACCTTC. Protein sequence: CASSWGGQASTYGYTF. The full variable domain, completed using reference TRBV5-5 and TRBJ1-2, is DAGVTQSPTHLIKTRGQQVTLRCSPISGHKSVSWYQQVLGQGPQFIFQYYEKEERGRGNFPDRFSARQFPNYSSELNVNALLLGDSALYLCASSWGGQASTYGYTFGSGTRLTVV.

V is TRBV30 and J is TRBJ1-5; D perhaps matches TRBD1 (6 bases). The CDR3 is 13 residues long. V lost 3 bases and J 5 bases, leaving 11 bases between the germline ends. Germline V lookup: CDR1 GTSNPN, CDR2 SVGIG (reference sequence). In DNA form, the CDR3 reads TGTGCCTGGAGACAGGGTATCGATCAGCCCCAGCATTTT. Translating gives CAWRQGIDQPQHF.

The V gene is TRBV3-1 (or the pseudogene TRBV3-2), the J gene TRBJ1-1, with D unresolved. V was shortened by 0 bases and J by 8 bases, with 7 bases between the two germline ends. Germline loops: CDR1 LGHDT, CDR2 YNNKEL (reference sequence). The CDR3 is 12 amino acids. CDR3 region: CASSQEGGEAFF. The CDR3 coding sequence is TGTGCCAGCAGCCAAGAGGGCGGAGAAGCTTTCTTT.

The chain links TRBV4-3 to TRBJ2-2; TRBD1 is a possible D gene (6 bases). This CDR3 has 16 residues. From germline, CDR1 is LGHNA and CDR2 YSLEER. V gave up 0 bases and J gave up 1 base, with 9 bases separating them. CDR3 DNA sequence: TGCGCCAGCAGCCAAGATCCGGGACAGAACACCGGGGAGCTGTTTTTT. As protein: CASSQDPGQNTGELFF.

The rearrangement uses TRBV27 and TRBJ2-2, with 7 bases matching TRBD1. The CDR3 is 19 amino acids. Germline V CDR1 and CDR2: MNHEY, SMNVEV (reference sequence). The V segment lost 6 bases and the J segment 4 bases; nucleotides outside the gene matches: 20. CDR3 region: CASSPRADRATRFTGELFF. The CDR3 region has the DNA TGTGCCAGCAGCCCCCGGGCAGACAGGGCGACAAGATTCACCGGGGAGCTGTTTTTT.